Listed below are T cell receptor beta chains from one sample, sequenced in a study of blood T cell repertoires in COVID-19. Libraries were prepared by immunoSEQ multiplex PCR; TCRdb keeps only in-frame clonotypes and omits some of them. This table holds some 360,000 clones, roughly 90% found once. Sequenced: peripheral blood. The receptors were sampled from a woman aged 55-69 years with COVID-19, enrolled during active disease. Both conserved end residues are part of each CDR3. A D gene is named only where the DNA matches it firmly.

d_gene: TRBD1; j_gene: TRBJ1-6; v_gene: TRBV6-5; CDR3aa: CASRAKGQGGSPLHF; CDR3nt: TGTGCCAGCAGAGCAAAGGGACAGGGGGGTTCACCCCTCCACTTT
d_gene: -; j_gene: TRBJ1-5; v_gene: TRBV5-6; CDR3aa: CASTTWGRRESNQPQHF; CDR3nt: TGTGCCAGCACCACTTGGGGCAGGAGGGAGAGCAATCAGCCCCAGCATTTT
d_gene: TRBD2; j_gene: TRBJ2-1; v_gene: TRBV25-1; CDR3aa: CASTPTGTSGGPQFF; CDR3nt: TGTGCCAGCACTCCGACCGGGACTAGCGGGGGACCGCAGTTCTTC
d_gene: TRBD2; j_gene: TRBJ2-2; v_gene: TRBV5-1; CDR3aa: CASSLMSGLANTGELFF; CDR3nt: TGCGCCAGCAGCTTAATGTCGGGACTAGCGAATACCGGGGAGCTGTTTTTT
d_gene: TRBD2; j_gene: TRBJ2-7; v_gene: TRBV9; CDR3aa: CASSVGVAGGFYEQYF; CDR3nt: TGTGCCAGCAGCGTAGGAGTAGCGGGGGGCTTCTACGAGCAGTACTTC
d_gene: TRBD1; j_gene: TRBJ2-1; v_gene: TRBV18; CDR3aa: CASSPGQVTYNEQFF; CDR3nt: TGTGCCAGCTCACCGGGACAGGTAACATACAATGAGCAGTTCTTC
d_gene: TRBD1; j_gene: TRBJ2-2; v_gene: TRBV7-7; CDR3aa: CASGRDRAGTGELFF; CDR3nt: TGTGCCAGCGGCCGGGACAGGGCGGGCACCGGGGAGCTGTTTTTT
d_gene: TRBD1; j_gene: TRBJ1-2; v_gene: TRBV7-3; CDR3aa: CASSLSPSGTGGGYGYTF; CDR3nt: TGTGCCAGCAGCTTAAGCCCTTCCGGGACAGGCGGGGGCTATGGCTACACCTTC
d_gene: -; j_gene: TRBJ1-1; v_gene: TRBV5-6; CDR3aa: CASSAGRPGEAEAFF; CDR3nt: TGTGCCAGCAGCGCCGGCCGTCCGGGGGAGGCTGAAGCTTTCTTT
d_gene: -; j_gene: TRBJ2-7; v_gene: TRBV7-8; CDR3aa: CASSPILGGQAYEQYF; CDR3nt: TGTGCCAGCAGCCCCATCCTCGGGGGGCAAGCCTACGAGCAGTACTTC
d_gene: -; j_gene: TRBJ1-1; v_gene: TRBV5-1; CDR3aa: CASSSQGGNTEAFF; CDR3nt: TGCGCCAGCAGCTCCCAAGGGGGGAACACTGAAGCTTTCTTT
d_gene: TRBD2; j_gene: TRBJ2-1; v_gene: TRBV29-1; CDR3aa: CSVRPGTSGGAGEQFF; CDR3nt: TGCAGCGTTCGTCCCGGGACTAGCGGGGGGGCCGGTGAGCAGTTCTTC
d_gene: TRBD2; j_gene: TRBJ2-7; v_gene: TRBV7-2; CDR3aa: CASSLSGGETYEQYF; CDR3nt: TGTGCCAGCAGCTTAAGCGGGGGGGAAACCTACGAGCAGTACTTC
d_gene: -; j_gene: TRBJ1-3; v_gene: TRBV30; CDR3aa: CAWSPDSSIYF; CDR3nt: TGTGCCTGGAGTCCGGACAGTTCCATATATTTT
d_gene: TRBD1; j_gene: TRBJ1-2; v_gene: TRBV7-2; CDR3aa: CASSLGRQGATLGYTF; CDR3nt: TGTGCCAGCAGCTTAGGGAGACAGGGGGCGACGCTGGGCTACACCTTC
d_gene: -; j_gene: TRBJ2-3; v_gene: TRBV14; CDR3aa: CASSLYGGGTYTQYF; CDR3nt: TGTGCCAGCAGCCTATACGGCGGGGGCACCTATACGCAGTATTTT
d_gene: -; j_gene: TRBJ1-1; v_gene: TRBV6-5; CDR3aa: CASSSLAGRNTEAFF; CDR3nt: TGTGCCAGCAGTTCCTTGGCAGGGCGAAACACTGAAGCTTTCTTT
d_gene: -; j_gene: TRBJ2-3; v_gene: TRBV7-2; CDR3aa: CASSLGPSTDTQYF; CDR3nt: TGTGCCAGCAGCTTAGGTCCTAGCACAGATACGCAGTATTTT
d_gene: -; j_gene: TRBJ1-5; v_gene: TRBV19; CDR3aa: CASMIGVTGGSNQPQHF; CDR3nt: TGTGCCAGTATGATAGGGGTGACGGGGGGTAGTAATCAGCCCCAGCATTTT
d_gene: TRBD1; j_gene: TRBJ2-1; v_gene: TRBV25-1; CDR3aa: CASTKGTGGNEQFF; CDR3nt: TGTGCCAGCACCAAAGGGACAGGGGGCAATGAGCAGTTCTTC